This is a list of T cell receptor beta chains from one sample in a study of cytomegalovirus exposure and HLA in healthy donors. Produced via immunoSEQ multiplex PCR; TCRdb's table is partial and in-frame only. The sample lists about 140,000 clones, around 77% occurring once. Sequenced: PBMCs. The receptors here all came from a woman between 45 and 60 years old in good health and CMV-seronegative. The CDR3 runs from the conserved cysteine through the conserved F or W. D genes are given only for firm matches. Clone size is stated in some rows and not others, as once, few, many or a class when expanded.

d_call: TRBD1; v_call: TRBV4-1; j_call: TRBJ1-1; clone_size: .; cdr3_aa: CASSQARQGRMSEAFF; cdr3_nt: TGCGCCAGCAGCCAGGCCAGACAGGGGAGGATGTCTGAAGCTTTCTTT
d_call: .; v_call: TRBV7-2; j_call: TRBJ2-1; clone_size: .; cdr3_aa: CASSFAGANNEQFF; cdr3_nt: TGTGCCAGCAGCTTTGCGGGGGCTAACAATGAGCAGTTCTTC
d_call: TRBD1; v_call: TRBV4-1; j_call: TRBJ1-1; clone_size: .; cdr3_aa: CASSQQTGGLNTEAFF; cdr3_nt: TGCGCCAGCAGCCAACAAACAGGGGGCCTGAACACTGAAGCTTTCTTT
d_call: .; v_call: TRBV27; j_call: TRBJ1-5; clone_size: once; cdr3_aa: CASSPGDGENQPQHF; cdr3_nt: TGTGCCAGCAGCCCAGGGGATGGGGAAAATCAGCCCCAGCATTTT
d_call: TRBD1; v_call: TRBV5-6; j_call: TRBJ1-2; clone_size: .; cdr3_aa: CASSAPGQSSYGYTF; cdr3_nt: TGTGCCAGCAGCGCACCGGGACAGAGTTCCTATGGCTACACCTTC
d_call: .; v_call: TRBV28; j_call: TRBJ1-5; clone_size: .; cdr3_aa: CASSLAFQAGNQPQHF; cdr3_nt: TGTGCCAGCAGTTTGGCCTTTCAGGCAGGCAATCAGCCCCAGCATTTT
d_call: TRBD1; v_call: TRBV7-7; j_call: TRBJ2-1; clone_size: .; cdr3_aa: CASSSGQGAGNEQFF; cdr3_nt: TGTGCTAGCAGCTCGGGACAGGGGGCTGGTAATGAGCAGTTCTTC
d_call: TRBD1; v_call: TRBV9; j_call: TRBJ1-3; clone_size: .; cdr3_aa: CASSVVGMGGSRDRGRSGNTIYF; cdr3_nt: TGTGCCAGCAGCGTAGTGGGAATGGGTGGGTCCCGGGACAGGGGGCGGTCTGGAAACACCATATATTTT
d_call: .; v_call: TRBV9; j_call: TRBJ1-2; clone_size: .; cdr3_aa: CASSPPLDRSGGYTF; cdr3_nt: TGTGCCAGCAGCCCCCCCCTTGACAGGTCCGGTGGCTACACCTTC
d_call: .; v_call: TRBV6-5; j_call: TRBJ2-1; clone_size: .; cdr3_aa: CASSWDTQGEQFF; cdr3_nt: TGTGCCAGCAGTTGGGACACCCAGGGGGAGCAGTTCTTC
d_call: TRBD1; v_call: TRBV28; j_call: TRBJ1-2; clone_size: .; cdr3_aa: CTSTGTGRRHGYTF; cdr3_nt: TGTACCAGCACCGGGACAGGGAGGAGGCATGGCTACACCTTC
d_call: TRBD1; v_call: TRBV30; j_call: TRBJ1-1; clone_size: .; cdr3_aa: CAWRPGQVNSEAFF; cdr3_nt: TGTGCCTGGAGACCGGGACAGGTGAACTCTGAAGCTTTCTTT
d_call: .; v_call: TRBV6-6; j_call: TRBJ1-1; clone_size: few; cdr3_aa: CASSSLGLNTEAFF; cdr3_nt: TGTGCCAGCAGCTCATTGGGCCTGAACACTGAAGCTTTCTTT
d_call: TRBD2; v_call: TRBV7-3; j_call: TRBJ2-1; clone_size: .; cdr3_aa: CASSYSGGSSYNEQFF; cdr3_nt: TGTGCCAGCAGCTATAGCGGGGGAAGCTCCTACAATGAGCAGTTCTTC
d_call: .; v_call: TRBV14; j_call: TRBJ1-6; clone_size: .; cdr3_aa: CASSQDSGYSPLHF; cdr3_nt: TGTGCCAGCAGCCAAGATTCGGGGTATTCACCCCTCCACTTT
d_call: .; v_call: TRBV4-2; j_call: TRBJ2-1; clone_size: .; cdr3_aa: CASSHRGGSYNEQFF; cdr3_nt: TGTGCCAGCAGCCATAGGGGGGGAAGCTACAATGAGCAGTTCTTC
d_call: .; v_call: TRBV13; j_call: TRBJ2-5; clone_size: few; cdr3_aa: CASSPRGLTVTETQYF; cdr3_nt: TGTGCCAGCAGCCCCCGCGGGCTTACAGTTACGGAGACCCAGTACTTC
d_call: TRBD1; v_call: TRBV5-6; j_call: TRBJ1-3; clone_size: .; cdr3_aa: CASSRPGTAVGNTIYF; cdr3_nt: TGTGCCAGCAGCCGGCCAGGGACAGCCGTTGGAAACACCATATATTTT
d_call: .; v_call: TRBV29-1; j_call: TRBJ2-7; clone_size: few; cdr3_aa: CSVDVETGSSYEQYF; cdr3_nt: TGCAGCGTTGATGTCGAAACGGGGAGCTCCTACGAGCAGTACTTC
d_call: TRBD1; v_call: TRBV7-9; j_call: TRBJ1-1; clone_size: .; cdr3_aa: CSSSQGGKGLNTEAFF; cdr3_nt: TGTTCCAGCAGCCAGGGGGGCAAGGGATTGAACACTGAAGCTTTCTTT
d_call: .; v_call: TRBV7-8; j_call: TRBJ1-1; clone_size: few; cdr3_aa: CASSVVGGTEAFF; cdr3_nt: TGTGCCAGCAGCGTAGTTGGGGGGACTGAAGCTTTCTTT
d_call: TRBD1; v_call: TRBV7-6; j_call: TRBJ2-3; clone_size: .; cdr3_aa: CASSSVDRGSDTQYF; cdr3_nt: TGTGCCAGCAGCTCAGTCGACAGGGGATCGGATACGCAGTATTTT
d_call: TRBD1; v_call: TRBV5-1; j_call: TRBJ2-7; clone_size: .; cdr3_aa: CASSTVPGTGGGYEQYF; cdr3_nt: TGCGCCAGCAGCACCGTCCCCGGGACAGGGGGCGGCTACGAGCAGTACTTC
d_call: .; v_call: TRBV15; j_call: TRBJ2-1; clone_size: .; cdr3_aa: CATSRDVRSDHWRNEQLF; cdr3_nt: TGTGCCACCAGCAGAGATGTGAGGAGCGATCACTGGAGGAATGAGCAGCTCTTC
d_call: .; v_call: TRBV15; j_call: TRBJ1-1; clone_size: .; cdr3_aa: CATSRVPGLTEAFF; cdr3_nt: TGTGCCACCAGCAGAGTTCCAGGGCTCACTGAAGCTTTCTTT
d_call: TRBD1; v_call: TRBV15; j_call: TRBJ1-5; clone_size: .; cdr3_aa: CATSIGQVLTQPQHF; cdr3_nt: TGTGCCACCAGCATAGGACAGGTTCTAACTCAGCCCCAGCATTTT
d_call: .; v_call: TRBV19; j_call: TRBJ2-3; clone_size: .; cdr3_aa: CASSVLEDTQYF; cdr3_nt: TGTGCCAGTAGTGTACTAGAAGATACGCAGTATTTT
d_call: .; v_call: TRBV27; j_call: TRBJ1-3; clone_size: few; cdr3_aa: CASSLSFGLGNTIYF; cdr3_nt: TGTGCCAGCAGTTTATCCTTTGGGCTAGGAAACACCATATATTTT
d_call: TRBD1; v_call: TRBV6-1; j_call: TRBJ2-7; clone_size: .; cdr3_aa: CASSGAGQGTYEQYF; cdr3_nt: TGTGCCAGCAGTGGGGCTGGACAGGGAACCTACGAGCAGTACTTC
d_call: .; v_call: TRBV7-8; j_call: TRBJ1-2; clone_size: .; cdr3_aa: CASSALGGGYTF; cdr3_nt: TGTGCCAGCAGCGCATTAGGAGGGGGCTACACCTTC
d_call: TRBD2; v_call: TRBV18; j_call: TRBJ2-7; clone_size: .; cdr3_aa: CASSPGTSGTYEQYF; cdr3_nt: TGTGCCAGCTCACCCGGGACTAGCGGGACCTACGAGCAGTACTTC
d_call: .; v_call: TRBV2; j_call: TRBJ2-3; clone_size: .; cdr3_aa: CASRNLGQAAGSQYF; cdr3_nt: TGTGCCAGCCGAAACTTGGGGCAAGCCGCCGGATCGCAGTATTTT
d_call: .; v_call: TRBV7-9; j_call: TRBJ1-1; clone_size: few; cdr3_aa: CASSLDGDTEAFF; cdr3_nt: TGTGCCAGCAGCTTAGATGGAGACACTGAAGCTTTCTTT
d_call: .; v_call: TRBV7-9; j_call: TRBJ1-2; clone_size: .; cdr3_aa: CASSLPQEGGYTF; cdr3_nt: TGTGCCAGCAGCCTACCCCAGGAGGGTGGCTACACCTTC
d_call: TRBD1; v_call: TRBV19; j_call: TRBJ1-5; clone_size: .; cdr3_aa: CASSDPWLSGTGGLERQPQHF; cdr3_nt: TGTGCCAGTAGTGACCCCTGGCTATCCGGGACAGGGGGTCTTGAGAGGCAGCCCCAGCATTTT
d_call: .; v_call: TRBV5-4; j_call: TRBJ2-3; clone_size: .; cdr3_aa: CASSLYRSGSTDTQYF; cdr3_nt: TGTGCCAGCAGCTTGTATCGGTCAGGGAGCACAGATACGCAGTATTTT
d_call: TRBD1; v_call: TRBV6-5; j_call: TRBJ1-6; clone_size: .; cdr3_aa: CASSPDRANSPLHF; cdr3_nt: TGTGCCAGCAGCCCGGACAGGGCAAATTCACCCCTCCACTTT
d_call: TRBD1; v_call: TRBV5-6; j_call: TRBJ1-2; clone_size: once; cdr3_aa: CASSSGGGYTF; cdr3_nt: TGTGCCAGCAGCTCAGGGGGCGGCTACACCTTC
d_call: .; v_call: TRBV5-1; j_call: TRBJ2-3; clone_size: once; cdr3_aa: CASSLDGGGDTQYF; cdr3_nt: TGCGCCAGCAGCTTGGACGGGGGTGGGGATACGCAGTATTTT
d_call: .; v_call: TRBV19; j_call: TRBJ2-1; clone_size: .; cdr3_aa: CASSIAGVVWNEQFF; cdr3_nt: TGTGCCAGTAGTATAGCAGGGGTGGTGTGGAATGAGCAGTTCTTC
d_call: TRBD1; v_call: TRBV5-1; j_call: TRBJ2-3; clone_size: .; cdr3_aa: CASSRNRGPGDTQYF; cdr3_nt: TGCGCCAGCAGCAGAAACAGGGGGCCGGGGGATACGCAGTATTTT
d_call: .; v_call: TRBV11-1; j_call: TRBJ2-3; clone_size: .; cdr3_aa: CASSLDSQSTDTQYF; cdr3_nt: TGTGCCAGCAGCTTAGACTCGCAAAGCACAGATACGCAGTATTTT
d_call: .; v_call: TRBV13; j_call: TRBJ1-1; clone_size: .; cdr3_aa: CASSLEGMVAFF; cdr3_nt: TGTGCCAGCAGCTTAGAGGGGATGGTAGCTTTCTTT
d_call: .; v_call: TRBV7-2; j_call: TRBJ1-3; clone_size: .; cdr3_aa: CASSFSFSSGNTIYF; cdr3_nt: TGTGCCAGCAGCTTCTCTTTCAGCTCTGGAAACACCATATATTTT
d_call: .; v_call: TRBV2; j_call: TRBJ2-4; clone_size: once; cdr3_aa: CASLGVTKNIQYF; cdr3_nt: TGTGCCAGCCTAGGCGTGACCAAAAACATTCAGTACTTC
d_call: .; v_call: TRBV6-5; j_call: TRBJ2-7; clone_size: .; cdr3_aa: CASSYAEDYEQYF; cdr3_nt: TGTGCCAGCAGTTACGCAGAGGACTACGAGCAGTACTTC
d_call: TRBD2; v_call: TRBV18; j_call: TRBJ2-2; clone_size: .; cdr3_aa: CASSRSGTRGTGELFF; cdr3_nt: TGTGCCAGCTCACGCTCTGGGACTAGAGGCACCGGGGAGCTGTTTTTT
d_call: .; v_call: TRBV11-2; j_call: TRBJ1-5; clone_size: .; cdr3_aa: CASSLDQGLSQPQHF; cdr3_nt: TGTGCCAGCAGCTTAGACCAGGGTTTAAGTCAGCCCCAGCATTTT
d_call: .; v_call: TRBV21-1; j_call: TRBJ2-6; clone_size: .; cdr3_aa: CASSKRPSGGPGANVLTF; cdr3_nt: TGTGCCAGCAGCAAACGGCCTAGCGGGGGGCCTGGGGCCAACGTCCTGACTTTC
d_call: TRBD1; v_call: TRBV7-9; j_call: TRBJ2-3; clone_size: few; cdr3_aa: CASDPLWTGSTDTQYF; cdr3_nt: TGTGCCAGCGACCCGCTATGGACAGGGTCAACAGATACGCAGTATTTT
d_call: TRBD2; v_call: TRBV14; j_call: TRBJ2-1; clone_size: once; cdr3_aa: CASSRGGIYNEQFF; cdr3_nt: TGTGCCAGCAGTCGCGGGGGGATCTACAATGAGCAGTTCTTC
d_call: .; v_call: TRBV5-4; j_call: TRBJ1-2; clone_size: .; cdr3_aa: CASSLDSGKGYTF; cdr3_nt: TGTGCCAGCAGCTTGGATTCGGGGAAGGGCTACACCTTC
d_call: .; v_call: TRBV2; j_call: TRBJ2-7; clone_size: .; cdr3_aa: CASSVEVSEQYF; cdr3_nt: TGTGCCAGCAGTGTTGAGGTCTCCGAGCAGTACTTC